Reported below is one TCR beta chain. Its antigen remains unknown. The sample belongs to a study of cytomegalovirus exposure and HLA in healthy donors. Study at large: Among over 300 genotyped donors, 80% to 90% fell in the Caucasian-associated ancestry cluster.

Study-level findings and limits: In a later analysis, a missense DCLRE1C variant was linked to TCR beta V- and J-gene trimming. A few chains tied to CMV proved CMV antigen-specific in vitro. Most TCR sequences were seen very rarely across donors, but some public TCRs occurred in many.

This CDR3 is 14 amino acids long. CDR1 is SQVTM and CDR2 is ANQGSEA in the germline V gene. V was cut by 5 bases and J by 7 bases, with 18 bases left in between. With 60 Vbeta and 13 Jbeta primers, the PCR was carried out. The method was immunoSEQ multiplex PCR; TCRdb's version includes in-frame clones alone and lacks a portion of them. Of 45,000 to 65,000 clones listed, 55% to 80% were seen once; the top ten hold under 25%. The sequenced sample consisted of PBMCs. This TCR derives from a woman aged 45-65 years in good health and CMV-seropositive. The chain employs TRBV29-1 and TRBJ2-1, with D possibly matching TRBD1 (5 bases). CDR3: CSVMGLQGRNEQFF. The CDR3 DNA follows: TGCAGCGTTATGGGTCTGCAGGGAAGGAATGAGCAGTTCTTC.